The clone carrying this T cell receptor (beta chain) was observed once. There are 14 residues in the CDR3. In germline, CDR1 is ENHRY, CDR2 SYGVKD. Trimming at V came to 7 bases and at J to 10 bases, leaving 5 bases not matched to a gene. How the authors handled the data: How many nucleated cells were present was estimated from reference gene primer amplification. The data were produced by immunoSEQ multiplex PCR, yet TCRdb's version contains in-frame clones alone and is incomplete. V and J calls and clone size are copied from that table; D and trimming were computed from the DNA. Here the sample spans 160,000 or so clones, 65% to 85% being singletons. The entry originates in a study of blood T cell repertoires in COVID-19. Across the whole study: The origin of the acute and convalescent COVID-19 samples was the United States, Italy and Spain. T cells, B-cell-depleted T cells, or PBMCs supplied cDNA or gDNA.

What was sequenced was peripheral blood. The clonotype comes from a man aged 55-75 years with active or convalescent COVID-19. This chain connects TRBV10-3 to TRBJ1-6; TRBD1 agrees at 12 bases. DNA of the CDR3: TGTGCCATCAATGACGGGACAGGGGGCTCACCCCTCCACTTT. Protein sequence: CAINDGTGGSPLHF.